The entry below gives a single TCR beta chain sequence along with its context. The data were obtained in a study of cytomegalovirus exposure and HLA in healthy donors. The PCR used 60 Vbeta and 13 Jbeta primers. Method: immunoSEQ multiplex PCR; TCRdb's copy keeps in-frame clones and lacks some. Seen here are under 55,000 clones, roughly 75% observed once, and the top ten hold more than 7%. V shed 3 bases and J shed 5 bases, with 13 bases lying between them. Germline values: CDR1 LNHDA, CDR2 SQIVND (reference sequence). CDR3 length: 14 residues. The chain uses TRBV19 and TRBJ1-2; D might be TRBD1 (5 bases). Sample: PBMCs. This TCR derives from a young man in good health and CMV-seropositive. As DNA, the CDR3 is TGTGCCAGTAGTATTGGCAGGGTCGAGTATGGCTACACCTTC. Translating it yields CASSIGRVEYGYTF.